This paragraph reports one TCR beta chain. Germline CDR1 is SNHLY and CDR2 is FYNNEI. This CDR3 has 11 amino acids. V was shortened by 5 bases and J by 3 bases, with 4 bases between the two germline ends. In the original analysis: Reference gene primer amplification gave estimated nucleated cell counts. Sequenced by immunoSEQ multiplex PCR; TCRdb stores in-frame clones only, minus some. From that table come the V and J calls and clone size; the DNA was used to work out D and trimming. The sample gives approximately 150,000 clones, roughly 81% of which show up once; around 3.2% is in the top ten. The participants were between about 18 and 95 years old and came from some 23 US areas. This specimen comes from a study of blood T cell repertoires in COVID-19. At the level of the study: The United States, Italy and Spain provided the acute and convalescent COVID-19 samples. In each case, the material was cDNA or gDNA derived from T cells, B-cell-depleted T cells, or PBMCs.

The sample comprised PBMCs or T cells enriched from blood (not recorded which). This sequence joins TRBV2 and TRBJ1-2, with D uncertain. The receptor's source is a woman aged 45 to 65 with acute COVID-19. The CDR3 bases are TGTGCCAGCAGTTTAGACTATGGCTACACCTTC. This translates into CASSLDYGYTF.